This passage covers 6 T cell receptor beta chains from one sample sequenced in a study of blood T cell repertoires in COVID-19. Sequencing was performed with immunoSEQ multiplex PCR; in TCRdb, only in-frame clones are kept and a portion is missing. This sample yields 100,000 or so clones, of which 85% to 90% are seen a single time; 10% to 15% belongs to the top ten. The sample comprised peripheral blood. The origin of the receptors is a woman aged 60 to 75 in a cohort sampled during active or convalescent COVID-19.

A single count supports this clone. The chain uses TRBV14 and TRBJ2-7; 10 bases line up with TRBD2. The J segment lost 5 bases and the V segment lost 9 bases, leaving 10 bases of the junction unmatched. The CDR3 is 14 amino acids. Germline V gene lookup returns CDR1 SGHDN and CDR2 FVKESK. The CDR3 here is CARAPGTSDHEQYF. CDR3 in DNA: TGTGCCAGAGCCCCAGGGACTAGCGATCACGAGCAGTACTTC.

The chain employs TRBV7-9 and TRBJ2-7, with 12 bases fitting TRBD2. The CDR3 is 16 amino acids. CDR1 SEHNR and CDR2 FQNEAQ come from the germline V gene (reference sequence). Trimming cost V 2 bases and J 4 bases; bases outside gene matches: 6. The chain's CDR3 is CASSLTSLAGGYEQYF. DNA for the CDR3: TGTGCCAGCAGCTTAACGTCTCTAGCGGGAGGGTACGAGCAGTACTTC.

The V gene is TRBV4-2, the J gene TRBJ2-7, with D possibly TRBD2 on 5 matching bases. Looked up from germline, CDR1 is LGHNA and CDR2 is YNFKEQ. Trimming left V 1 base short and J 3 bases short, with 19 bases between. CDR3 length equals 17 residues. CDR3 protein: CASSQVSPGGGDYEQYF. The CDR3 nucleotides read TGTGCCAGCAGCCAAGTATCTCCAGGTGGAGGTGACTACGAGCAGTACTTC.

The gene calls are TRBV6-5 and TRBJ1-6, with TRBD1 matching over 7 bases. The trim removed 7 bases at V and 6 bases at J, leaving 6 bases unmatched. The CDR3 consists of 14 residues. Germline assignment: CDR1 MNHEY and CDR2 SVGAGI. CDR3 residues: CASKAGGGNSPLHF. The CDR3 nucleotides read TGTGCCAGCAAAGCAGGGGGTGGTAATTCACCCCTCCACTTT.

Ten or more counts support this clone. This chain uses TRBV28 with TRBJ2-7; D unresolved. V was trimmed by 7 bases and J by 2 bases, leaving 6 bases between them. CDR3 size: 11 residues. Germline values: CDR1 MDHEN, CDR2 SYDVKM. The chain's CDR3 is CASTTTYEQYF. CDR3 sequence (DNA): TGTGCCAGCACTACGACCTACGAGCAGTACTTC.

The gene calls are TRBV5-1 and TRBJ1-6; 9 nucleotides agree with TRBD1. This CDR3 region has 15 residues. In germline, CDR1 is SGHRS, CDR2 YFSETQ. Trimming removed 0 bases from V and 14 bases from J; junction bases left unmatched: 9. CDR3 in DNA: TGCGCCAGCAGCTTGGCCGGGACAGGGTGGTCGACCCTCCACTTT. It translates to CASSLAGTGWSTLHF. Full variable domain (remainder filled in from reference TRBV5-1 and TRBJ1-6): KAGVTQTPRYLIKTRGQQVTLSCSPISGHRSVSWYQQTPGQGLQFLFEYFSETQRNKGNFPGRFSGRQFSNSRSEMNVSTLELGDSALYLCASSLAGTGWSTLHFGNGTRLTVT.